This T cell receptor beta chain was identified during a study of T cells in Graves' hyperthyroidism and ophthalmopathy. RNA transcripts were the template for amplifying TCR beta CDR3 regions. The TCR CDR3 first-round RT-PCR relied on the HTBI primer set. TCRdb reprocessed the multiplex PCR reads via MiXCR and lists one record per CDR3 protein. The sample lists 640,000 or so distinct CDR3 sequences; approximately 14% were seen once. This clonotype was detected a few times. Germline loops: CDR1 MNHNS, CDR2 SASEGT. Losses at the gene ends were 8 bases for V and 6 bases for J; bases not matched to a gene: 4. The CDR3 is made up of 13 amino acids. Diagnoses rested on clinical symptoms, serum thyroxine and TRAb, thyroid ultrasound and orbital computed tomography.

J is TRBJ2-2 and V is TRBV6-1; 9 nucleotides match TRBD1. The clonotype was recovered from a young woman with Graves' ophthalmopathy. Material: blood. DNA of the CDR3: TGTGCCAGCCGGGACAGGGAATCCGGGGAGCTGTTTTTT. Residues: CASRDRESGELFF.